Below are 29 T cell receptor beta chains sequenced from a single sample in a study of response to subunit inactivated influenza vaccine. TCRdb fed the RT-PCR reads into MiXCR, producing one record per CDR3 protein. This table has more than 150,000 distinct CDR3 sequences, around 9% appearing once. Sequencing was performed on non-naive T cells sorted from PBMCs, taken on the day of vaccination. Every receptor here comes from a man aged 45-65 years who received an inactivated influenza vaccine.

This chain joins TRBV27 and TRBJ2-7; the D gene is possibly TRBD1 (6 bases). V lost 6 bases to trimming and J lost 1 base, with 10 bases between them. Germline assignment: CDR1 MNHEY and CDR2 SMNVEV (reference sequence). The CDR3 extends over 13 amino acids. The CDR3 nucleotides are TGTGCCAGCAGACGGGACAATTCCTACGAGCAGTACTTC. Protein: CASRRDNSYEQYF.

The sample holds many counts of this clonotype. The rearrangement uses TRBV15 and TRBJ1-1; D unclear. V was cut by 1 base and J by 4 bases, with 13 bases left in between. Germline CDR1 and CDR2: LNHNV and YYDKDF (reference sequence). The CDR3 runs 15 residues. CDR3 bases: TGTGCCACCAGCAGAGTCCTTCAGAGAAGCACTGAAGCTTTCTTT. Translation: CATSRVLQRSTEAFF.

CDR3 loop: CASSYTTHGYTF. CDR3 sequence (DNA): TGTGCCAGCAGTTACACTACCCATGGCTACACCTTC. The chain employs TRBV6-2 or TRBV6-3 and TRBJ1-2, with D unresolved. V was shortened by 2 bases and J by 6 bases, with 7 bases between the two germline ends. Germline CDR1 and CDR2: MNHEY and SVGEGT. The CDR3 is 12 amino acids.

This clonotype was recorded at least ten times. The V gene is TRBV20-1, the J gene TRBJ2-1, with 13 bases aligning to TRBD2. From germline, CDR1 is DFQATT and CDR2 SNEGSKA (reference sequence). The CDR3 contains 14 residues. The ends lost 7 bases at V and 2 bases at J; junction bases unmatched: 2. CDR3: CSGTSGGTYNEQFF. CDR3 in DNA: TGCAGTGGGACTAGCGGGGGTACCTACAATGAGCAGTTCTTC.

This clonotype was seen at least ten times. V is TRBV5-1 and J is TRBJ1-2, with D tentatively TRBD1 (5 bases). The germline V gene has CDR1 SGHRS and CDR2 YFSETQ. V was clipped by 4 bases and J by 6 bases, with 10 bases between them. This CDR3 is 12 amino acids long. CDR3 DNA sequence: TGCGCCAGCAGCCCGCAGGGAAATGGCTACACCTTC. Protein product: CASSPQGNGYTF.

This clonotype was counted many times. The chain is built from TRBV28 and TRBJ2-1, with a weak D call TRBD1 (6 bases). Germline values: CDR1 MDHEN, CDR2 SYDVKM. The V end was cut by 6 bases, the J end by 3 bases, with 15 bases between. CDR3 length: 15 residues. CDR3 sequence (DNA): TGTGCCAGCAGGATACTCGGGACAAACTACAATGAGCAGTTCTTC. This gives the protein CASRILGTNYNEQFF.

The chain recombines TRBV20-1 with TRBJ2-1; 9 nucleotides line up with TRBD1. Germline CDR1 is DFQATT and CDR2 is SNEGSKA (reference sequence). V gave up 5 bases and J gave up 4 bases; unmatched junction bases: 6. The CDR3 consists of 14 residues. CDR3 protein: CSADPGQGYNEQFF. CDR3 nucleotide sequence: TGCAGTGCTGATCCGGGACAGGGTTACAATGAGCAGTTCTTC.

This clonotype came up many times. The chain is built from TRBV15 and TRBJ1-6; 9 positions match TRBD1. With V trimmed by 1 base and J by 9 bases, 10 bases remained unmatched. The length of the CDR3 is 17 residues. Germline CDR1 and CDR2: LNHNV and YYDKDF (reference sequence). In nucleotides, the CDR3 is TGTGCCACCAGCAGAGGAGCCGGGACAGGGTTAAGTTCACCCCTCCACTTT. It encodes CATSRGAGTGLSSPLHF.

This clonotype turned up a few times. The chain uses TRBV19 and TRBJ2-1, with TRBD2 as a possible D gene (5 bases). The V gene's germline CDR1 is LNHDA and CDR2 SQIVND (reference sequence). The ends were cut back, 3 bases at V and 4 bases at J, with 7 bases in the middle. The CDR3 extends over 13 amino acids. The DNA of the CDR3 is TGTGCCAGTAGTATCGGGAATTACAATGAGCAGTTCTTC. Its protein product is CASSIGNYNEQFF.

This clonotype was recorded many times. The chain links TRBV28 to TRBJ2-7; TRBD2 matches at 15 bases. Trimming at V came to 3 bases and at J to 7 bases, leaving 4 bases not matched to a gene. The V gene's germline CDR1 is MDHEN and CDR2 SYDVKM. This CDR3 spans 15 amino acids. This CDR3 is CASSFLGLAGGEQYF. The DNA for the CDR3 is TGTGCCAGCAGTTTTCTGGGACTAGCGGGGGGAGAGCAGTACTTC.

A remark on this clonotype: A single base separates this from a much larger clone, so it may be a read error. V usage is TRBV9 and J usage is TRBJ2-3, with 8 bases fitting TRBD2. The CDR3 has 15 residues. Germline CDR1 reads SGDLS; CDR2 reads YYNGEE. CDR3 nucleotides: TGTGCCAGCAACCGGGAGGGCAGGGACACAGATACGCACTATTTT. This gives the protein CASNREGRDTDTHYF.

The genes are TRBV5-4 and TRBJ2-5; 9 bases match TRBD1. The germline V gene encodes CDR1 SGHNT and CDR2 YYREEE (reference sequence). The CDR3 sequence is 17 residues long. The V gene end was trimmed by 3 bases and the J gene end by 1 base; junction bases not matched to a gene: 10. CDR3 residues: CASSSRPGQGSQETQYF. CDR3 DNA sequence: TGTGCCAGCAGCTCAAGACCGGGACAGGGAAGCCAAGAGACCCAGTACTTC.

V is TRBV3-1 and J is TRBJ2-6; D gene ambiguous. This CDR3 spans 19 amino acids. Germline V gene lookup returns CDR1 LGHDT and CDR2 YNNKEL (reference sequence). For the CDR3, the DNA is TGTACCTTCAGTTTATTACATCTATGGTCTGGGGCTGGGGCCAACGTCCTGACTTTC. Its protein is CTFSLLHLWSGAGANVLTF.

The chain is built from TRBV5-1 and TRBJ2-4, with 10 positions matching TRBD2. Germline V gene lookup returns CDR1 SGHRS and CDR2 YFSETQ. The length of the CDR3 is 16 residues. V was clipped by 1 base and J by 9 bases; unmatched bases: 10. DNA for the CDR3: TGCGCCAGCAGCTTGAGTGCAGCGGGAGGGCCTGGCATTCAGTACTTC. Its translation is CASSLSAAGGPGIQYF.

This clonotype was seen many times. The chain recombines TRBV3-1 with TRBJ1-4; D is undetermined. The germline gives CDR1 LGHDT, CDR2 YNNKEL (reference sequence). The CDR3 length is 16 residues. With 3 bases removed from V and 5 bases from J, the gap between germline ends came to 16 bases. The CDR3 loop reads CASSQAGVLGNEKLFF. The CDR3 DNA follows: TGTGCCAGCAGCCAGGCTGGGGTCCTCGGGAATGAAAAACTGTTTTTT. The variable domain in full, completed from reference TRBV3-1 and TRBJ1-4, reads DTAVSQTPKYLVTQMGNDKSIKCEQNLGHDTMYWYKQDSKKFLKIMFSYNNKELIINETVPNRFSPKSPDKAHLNLHINSLELGDSAVYFCASSQAGVLGNEKLFFGSGTQLSVL.

This clonotype was counted at least ten times. J is TRBJ1-4 and V is TRBV10-3, with 7 bases lining up with TRBD1. The CDR3 sequence is 14 residues long. Germline V lookup: CDR1 ENHRY, CDR2 SYGVKD. The ends lost 10 bases at V and 3 bases at J; junction bases unmatched: 8. In DNA, the CDR3 is TGTGCCACTCGGGGAGGGGGCTCTAATGAAAAACTGTTTTTT. This gives the protein CATRGGGSNEKLFF.

This clonotype was picked up a small number of times. V and J are TRBV20-1 and TRBJ1-6, with D maybe TRBD1 (6 bases). The CDR3 consists of 15 residues. V was clipped by 0 bases and J by 5 bases, with 11 bases between them. Germline assignment: CDR1 DFQATT and CDR2 SNEGSKA (reference sequence). The CDR3 is CSARDLAGDNSPLHF. CDR3 bases: TGCAGTGCTAGAGATCTCGCAGGGGATAATTCACCCCTCCACTTT.

This clonotype was counted ten times or more. The rearrangement joins TRBV3-1 to TRBJ2-5; D perhaps matches TRBD1 (6 bases). Germline CDR1 is LGHDT and CDR2 is YNNKEL (reference sequence). CDR3 length: 15 residues. V was trimmed by 2 bases and J by 5 bases, leaving 15 bases between them. The DNA for the CDR3 is TGTGCCAGCAGCCAACGGGACACAAAGAGGGAGACCCAGTACTTC. Amino acids: CASSQRDTKRETQYF.

In this sample, this clonotype turned up once. This chain links TRBV4-3 with TRBJ2-2, with TRBD1 identical over 7 bases. The CDR3 loop spans 17 amino acids. Looked up from germline, CDR1 is LGHNA and CDR2 is YSLEER. V trimming: 0 bases; J trimming: 6 bases; junction bases outside the gene matches: 10. The DNA for the CDR3 is TGCGCCAGCAGCCAAGAAGGGGGCAGGATGGTTGCCGGGGAGCTGTTTTTT. The encoded protein is CASSQEGGRMVAGELFF.

This clonotype has more than one count but fewer than ten. The CDR3 reads CASSQGLAGGSGELFF. CDR3 DNA: TGTGCCAGCAGCCAAGGACTAGCGGGGGGTAGCGGGGAGCTGTTTTTT. The chain couples TRBV4-2 to TRBJ2-2, with 13 bases matching TRBD2. CDR1 LGHNA and CDR2 YNFKEQ come from the germline V gene. V lost 1 base, J lost 7 bases, and 3 bases stayed unmatched. The CDR3 loop spans 16 amino acids.

This clonotype was found a few times. The V gene is TRBV3-1, the J gene TRBJ2-7, with D possibly being TRBD1 (6 bases). There are 13 residues in the CDR3. The germline V gene has CDR1 LGHDT and CDR2 YNNKEL (reference sequence). Trimming removed 5 bases from V and 5 bases from J, with 13 bases in between. The CDR3 loop is CASSSFGDNEQYF. CDR3 nucleotide sequence: TGTGCCAGCAGCTCATTTGGGGACAACGAGCAGTACTTC.

This clonotype has just a few counts. The V call is TRBV3-1, the J call TRBJ2-5, with TRBD2 identical over 7 bases. CDR3 length equals 15 residues. With 4 bases clipped from V and 5 bases from J, the junction kept 10 bases outside the gene matches. Germline lookup yields CDR1 LGHDT and CDR2 YNNKEL (reference sequence). The CDR3 DNA follows: TGTGCCAGCAGCCCACTGGGACGGGAGGAGGAGACCCAGTACTTC. Translated, it gives CASSPLGREEETQYF.

This clonotype turned up a few times. The rearrangement joins TRBV6-2 or TRBV6-3 to TRBJ2-5; 15 bases are shared with TRBD2. The ends lost 7 bases at V and 5 bases at J; junction bases unmatched: 14. Germline CDR1 and CDR2: MNHEY and SVGEGT. This CDR3 comprises 18 residues. The CDR3 here is CASTNPPGLAGGVETQYF. As DNA, the CDR3 is TGTGCCAGCACCAACCCCCCGGGACTAGCGGGGGGTGTTGAGACCCAGTACTTC.

This rearrangement joins TRBV28 to TRBJ2-7; D may be TRBD2 (6 bases). Germline V CDR1 and CDR2: MDHEN, SYDVKM. This CDR3 spans 13 amino acids. Between the trimmed V and J ends, which lost 10 bases and 6 bases, there was a span of 19 bases. The CDR3 coding sequence is TGTGCCACGCAGGGAGGAGGGGTCGGCGAGCAGTACTTC. The encoded protein is CATQGGGVGEQYF.

This CDR3 is CASSLEGWNEQYF. CDR3 DNA: TGCGCCAGCAGCTTGGAAGGGTGGAACGAGCAGTACTTC. The chain combines TRBV5-1 with TRBJ2-7, with D hard to call. Germline CDR1 is SGHRS and CDR2 is YFSETQ. The CDR3 loop spans 13 amino acids. The germline V and J ends were trimmed by 0 bases and 5 bases, with 9 bases remaining between them.

This chain uses TRBV7-9 with TRBJ2-6; D remains unclear. In germline, CDR1 is SEHNR, CDR2 FQNEAQ (reference sequence). The CDR3 contains 15 residues. Trimming left V 1 base short and J 0 bases short, with 4 bases between. The CDR3 DNA sequence: TGTGCCAGCAGCTTAGTCATCTCTGGGGCCAACGTCCTGACTTTC. Translation: CASSLVISGANVLTF.

This clonotype occurred many times. V and J are TRBV6-5 and TRBJ1-5, with 7 bases lining up with TRBD1. CDR3 length: 17 residues. Germline trimming cut 2 bases from V and 4 bases from J; bases unmatched to any gene: 11. Germline V CDR1 and CDR2: MNHEY, SVGAGI. The CDR3 DNA sequence: TGTGCCAGCAGTTACAGGGGACAGCGATCAATGAATCAGCCCCAGCATTTT. The encoded protein is CASSYRGQRSMNQPQHF.

This clonotype came up many times. The V call is TRBV12-3 or TRBV12-4, the J call TRBJ1-1; perhaps TRBD1 as D (6 bases). This CDR3 spans 15 amino acids. V dropped 0 bases and J dropped 8 bases, with 16 bases sitting between them. CDR3 protein: CASSLASLGGREAFF. CDR3 sequence (DNA): TGTGCCAGCAGTTTAGCGTCCTTGGGGGGGCGCGAAGCTTTCTTT.

The CDR3 here is CASSIVRDYGFLYEQYF. In DNA, the CDR3 is TGTGCCAGCAGCATCGTCAGGGACTACGGTTTCTTATACGAGCAGTACTTC. The chain carries TRBV6-2 or TRBV6-3 and TRBJ2-7; 7 nucleotides line up with TRBD2. V lost 6 bases and J lost 4; bases outside the gene matches: 18. The CDR3 sequence is 17 residues long. CDR1 and CDR2 (germline): MNHEY, SVGEGT.